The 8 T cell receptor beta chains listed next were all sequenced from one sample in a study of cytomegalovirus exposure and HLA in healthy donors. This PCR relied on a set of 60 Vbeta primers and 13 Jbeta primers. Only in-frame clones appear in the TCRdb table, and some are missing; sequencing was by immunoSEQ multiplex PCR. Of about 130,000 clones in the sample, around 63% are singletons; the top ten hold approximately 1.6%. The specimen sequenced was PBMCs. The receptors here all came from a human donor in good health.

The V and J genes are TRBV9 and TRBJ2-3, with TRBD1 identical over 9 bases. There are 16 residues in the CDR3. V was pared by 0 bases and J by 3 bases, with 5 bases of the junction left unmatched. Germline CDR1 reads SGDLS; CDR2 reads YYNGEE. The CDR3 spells CASSVEGQGFTDTQYF. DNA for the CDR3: TGTGCCAGCAGCGTAGAGGGACAGGGATTTACAGATACGCAGTATTTT.

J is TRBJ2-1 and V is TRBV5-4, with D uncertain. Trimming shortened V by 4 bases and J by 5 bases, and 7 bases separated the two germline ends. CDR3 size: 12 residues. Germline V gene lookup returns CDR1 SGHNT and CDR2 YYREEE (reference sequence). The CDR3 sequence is CASSPTDNEQFF. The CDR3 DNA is TGTGCCAGCAGCCCCACAGACAATGAGCAGTTCTTC.

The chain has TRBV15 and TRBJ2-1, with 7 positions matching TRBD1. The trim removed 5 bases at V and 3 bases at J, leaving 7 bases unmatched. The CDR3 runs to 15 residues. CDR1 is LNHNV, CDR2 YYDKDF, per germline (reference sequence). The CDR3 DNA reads TGTGCCACCAGCCCACGACAGGGTATCTACAATGAGCAGTTCTTC. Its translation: CATSPRQGIYNEQFF.

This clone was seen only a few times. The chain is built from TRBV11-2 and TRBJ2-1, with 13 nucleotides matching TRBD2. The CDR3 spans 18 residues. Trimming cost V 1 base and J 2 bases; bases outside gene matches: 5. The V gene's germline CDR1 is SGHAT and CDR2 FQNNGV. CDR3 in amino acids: CASSLGTSGRSAYNEQFF. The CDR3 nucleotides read TGTGCCAGCAGCTTAGGGACTAGCGGGAGATCGGCCTACAATGAGCAGTTCTTC.

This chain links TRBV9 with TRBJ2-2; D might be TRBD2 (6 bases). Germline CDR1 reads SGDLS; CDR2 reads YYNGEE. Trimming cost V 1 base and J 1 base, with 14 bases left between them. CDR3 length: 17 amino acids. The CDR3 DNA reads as TGTGCCAGCAGCGTATTAGGTGGGAGGTGGAACACCGGGGAGCTGTTTTTT. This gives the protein CASSVLGGRWNTGELFF.

CDR3 nucleotides: TGTGCCAGCAGCTCACAACAGGGGAGCCCCTCCTACGAGCAGTACTTC. Protein: CASSSQQGSPSYEQYF. This sequence joins TRBV7-2 and TRBJ2-7; 7 positions agree with TRBD1. Trimming at V came to 4 bases and at J to 0 bases, leaving 9 bases not matched to a gene. Germline V gene data show CDR1 as SGHTA and CDR2 as FQGNSA. The CDR3 contains 16 residues.

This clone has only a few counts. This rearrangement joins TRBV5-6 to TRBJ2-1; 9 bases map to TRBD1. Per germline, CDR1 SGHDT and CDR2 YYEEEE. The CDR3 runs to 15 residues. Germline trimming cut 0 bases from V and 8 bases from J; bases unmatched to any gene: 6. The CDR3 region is CASSLGQGGRDEQFF. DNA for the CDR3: TGTGCCAGCAGCTTGGGACAGGGGGGGAGGGATGAGCAGTTCTTC.

CDR3 nucleotide sequence: TGTGCCAGCAGCGTCGCCGATGTTCTATATGGCTACACCTTC. Translated: CASSVADVLYGYTF. J is TRBJ1-2 and V is TRBV9; no definite D call. The CDR3 consists of 14 residues. V was shortened by 2 bases and J by 5 bases, with 13 bases between the two germline ends. Germline V CDR1 and CDR2: SGDLS, YYNGEE.